This entry lists 32 T cell receptor beta chains sequenced from one sample in a study of beta chain features in type 1 diabetes. As every portion of the isolated RNA was reverse transcribed, the sequencing read expressed TCRB transcripts. Produced via immunoSEQ multiplex PCR; TCRdb's table is partial and in-frame only. The repertoire includes hundreds of thousands of clones, roughly 13% of them detected once, and less than 0.025% sits in the top ten. Study conclusions and caveats: In every one of the four CD4+ subsets, TCRB CDR3s were moderately but significantly shorter in Type 1 diabetes patients.

What these receptors recognize is not known. What was sequenced was naive CD4+ T cells from blood. The receptors here all came from a man aged 18 to 29 with type 1 diabetes.

This chain connects TRBV9 to TRBJ2-5; 7 bases are shared with TRBD1. Germline CDR1 and CDR2: SGDLS and YYNGEE. V lost 0 bases to trimming and J lost 7 bases; unmatched junction nucleotides: 6. There are 14 residues in the CDR3. The CDR3 protein is CASSVAQGSRTQYF. CDR3 nucleotide sequence: TGTGCCAGCAGCGTAGCACAGGGGAGCCGGACCCAGTACTTC.

For the CDR3, the DNA is TGTGCCAGCCGCCTTAGTACAGGTAGCACAGATACGCAGTATTTT. This sequence encodes CASRLSTGSTDTQYF. The chain has TRBV7-2 and TRBJ2-3; tentative D call: TRBD1 (5 bases). The V gene lost 8 bases and the J gene lost 0 bases, with 15 bases spanning the gap. The CDR3 has 15 amino acids. CDR1 SGHTA and CDR2 FQGNSA come from the germline V gene.

This clone was detected a few times. In DNA, the CDR3 is TGCGCCAGCAGCCAAGCGGTTGGAGGGATGAGCACAGATACGCAGTATTTT. This translates into CASSQAVGGMSTDTQYF. The genes are TRBV4-1 and TRBJ2-3; possibly TRBD2 for D (6 bases). Germline CDR1 is MGHRA and CDR2 is YSYEKL. This CDR3 comprises 17 residues. The V end was cut by 1 base, the J end by 0 bases, with 14 bases between.

There are a few counts of this clone. The rearrangement joins TRBV28 to TRBJ2-7; D may be TRBD2 (5 bases). Germline V lookup: CDR1 MDHEN, CDR2 SYDVKM. The CDR3 is 13 amino acids. V lost 2 bases to trimming and J lost 3 bases, with 8 bases between them. The CDR3 loop reads CASSLIGDYEQYF. Here the CDR3 DNA reads TGTGCCAGCAGTTTAATCGGGGACTACGAGCAGTACTTC.

CDR3 sequence: CASNPVFPGTEAFF. CDR3 bases: TGTGCCAGCAACCCGGTCTTCCCGGGGACTGAAGCTTTCTTT. This chain joins TRBV7-9 and TRBJ1-1; D is uncertain. CDR1 and CDR2 from the germline V gene are SEHNR and FQNEAQ (reference sequence). This CDR3 spans 14 amino acids. V was cut by 7 bases and J by 5 bases, with 17 bases left in between.

V and J are TRBV30 and TRBJ1-4, with D maybe TRBD1 (5 bases). The ends were cut back, 0 bases at V and 8 bases at J, with 10 bases in the middle. Germline values: CDR1 GTSNPN, CDR2 SVGIG (reference sequence). This CDR3 is built from 13 residues. The CDR3 protein is CAWSVQELEKLFF. The DNA for the CDR3 is TGTGCCTGGAGTGTACAGGAGCTGGAAAAACTGTTTTTT.

The table lists this clone with a few counts. The V call is TRBV6-6, the J call TRBJ1-1, with D unresolved. The CDR3 has 14 residues. Germline CDR1 is MNHNY and CDR2 is SVGAGI (reference sequence). V dropped 6 bases and J dropped 4 bases, with 15 bases sitting between them. CDR3 protein: CASSPEGRSTEAFF. CDR3 DNA: TGTGCCAGCAGCCCCGAGGGAAGGAGCACTGAAGCTTTCTTT.

V is TRBV27 and J is TRBJ1-5, with D hard to call. This CDR3 spans 14 amino acids. V lost 5 bases and J 0 bases, leaving 8 bases between the germline ends. Germline V gene data show CDR1 as MNHEY and CDR2 as SMNVEV (reference sequence). In nucleotides, the CDR3 is TGTGCCAGCAGTCGGCTCAATAGCAATCAGCCCCAGCATTTT. Translation: CASSRLNSNQPQHF.

The chain combines TRBV11-3 with TRBJ2-5; weak D call: TRBD2 (6 bases). This CDR3 region has 15 residues. Per the germline V gene, CDR1 is SGHNT and CDR2 is YENEEA. V dropped 6 bases and J dropped 4 bases, with 18 bases sitting between them. The CDR3 spells CASRTGLSSAETQYF. CDR3 sequence (DNA): TGTGCCAGCAGGACGGGACTGTCGTCTGCAGAGACCCAGTACTTC.

The chain links TRBV6-5 to TRBJ1-5; unclear D gene. V was shortened by 4 bases and J by 4 bases, with 11 bases between the two germline ends. The CDR3 runs to 14 residues. Germline-derived CDR1 and CDR2 are MNHEY and SVGAGI. The CDR3 bases are TGTGCCAGCAGTTCCGGACGGGTTAATCAGCCCCAGCATTTT. Encoded protein: CASSSGRVNQPQHF.

In its sample, this clone was seen a few times. Other DNA sequences in this specimen translate into the identical CDR3. V gene TRBV9 combines with J gene TRBJ2-3; TRBD1 might be the D (5 bases). V gave up 0 bases and J gave up 0 bases, with 11 bases separating them. The CDR3 runs to 16 residues. Germline CDR1 SGDLS, CDR2 YYNGEE. The CDR3 protein is CASSVGAGWSTDTQYF. CDR3 sequence (DNA): TGTGCCAGCAGCGTAGGGGCAGGGTGGAGCACAGATACGCAGTATTTT.

Comment on this clone: Other DNA sequences from this sample encode an identical CDR3 as well. This chain uses TRBV30 with TRBJ2-7, with D unclear. The CDR3 consists of 11 residues. CDR1 and CDR2 from the germline V gene are GTSNPN and SVGIG (reference sequence). Trimming removed 2 bases at V and 2 bases at J, with 4 bases between. The CDR3 protein is CAWSLTYEQYF. DNA of the CDR3: TGTGCCTGGAGTTTGACCTACGAGCAGTACTTC.

This clone has only a few counts. The chain combines TRBV11-2 with TRBJ2-7, with no clear D. The germline gives CDR1 SGHAT, CDR2 FQNNGV. The CDR3 runs to 12 residues. The ends were cut back, 3 bases at V and 5 bases at J, with 8 bases in the middle. CDR3 in DNA: TGTGCCAGCAGCTTTCGTATTCACGAGCAGTACTTC. Translation gives CASSFRIHEQYF. Based on the CDR3 plus reference TRBV11-2 and TRBJ2-7, the full variable domain is EAGVAQSPRYKIIEKRQSVAFWCNPISGHATLYWYQQILGQGPKLLIQFQNNGVVDDSQLPKDRFSAERLKGVDSTLKIQPAKLEDSAVYLCASSFRIHEQYFGPGTRLTVT.

This clone appeared a few times. This chain joins TRBV15 and TRBJ2-5, with 8 bases that match TRBD1. After removal of 0 bases from V and 2 bases from J, the junction contained 11 bases not matched to a gene. Germline loops: CDR1 LNHNV, CDR2 YYDKDF (reference sequence). This CDR3 contains 18 residues. DNA of the CDR3: TGTGCCACCAGCAGAGATTTCGCGACAGGGGCCAAGCAAGAGACCCAGTACTTC. Its protein product is CATSRDFATGAKQETQYF.

The chain is built from TRBV15 and TRBJ2-5; 7 bases map to TRBD1. This CDR3 contains 15 residues. J was trimmed by 1 base and V by 5 bases; bases with no gene match: 7. CDR1 is LNHNV and CDR2 is YYDKDF in the germline V gene (reference sequence). The CDR3 DNA reads TGTGCCACCAGCGGAACGGGACAGTTCCAAGAGACCCAGTACTTC. Translated: CATSGTGQFQETQYF.

This clone turned up a few times. The rearrangement links TRBV10-3 to TRBJ2-1, with 7 bases identical to TRBD1. Germline lookup yields CDR1 ENHRY and CDR2 SYGVKD. The V gene end was trimmed by 4 bases and the J gene end by 0 bases; junction bases not matched to a gene: 6. The CDR3 spans 16 residues. DNA of the CDR3: TGTGCCATCAGTGGAAAGACAGGGAGCTCCTACAATGAGCAGTTCTTC. As protein: CAISGKTGSSYNEQFF.

The V gene is TRBV5-1, the J gene TRBJ2-7; TRBD1 matches 7 bases. The V gene's germline CDR1 is SGHRS and CDR2 YFSETQ. The CDR3 spans 15 residues. The V and J ends lost 0 bases and 7 bases, in that order; junction bases with no gene match: 10. CDR3 in amino acids: CASSLVTGQQLEQYF. In DNA, the CDR3 is TGCGCCAGCAGCTTGGTTACGGGACAGCAGTTGGAGCAGTACTTC. The full variable domain, with the rest looked up from reference TRBV5-1 and TRBJ2-7, is KAGVTQTPRYLIKTRGQQVTLSCSPISGHRSVSWYQQTPGQGLQFLFEYFSETQRNKGNFPGRFSGRQFSNSRSEMNVSTLELGDSALYLCASSLVTGQQLEQYFGPGTRLTVT.

A few counts support this clone. The chain carries TRBV4-1 and TRBJ1-2; 12 nucleotides match TRBD1. Trimming took 6 bases from V and 6 from J; bases not matched to a gene: 14. CDR1 MGHRA and CDR2 YSYEKL come from the germline V gene. The CDR3 loop spans 17 amino acids. The CDR3 sequence: CASSAGTGGERRNGYTF. CDR3 nucleotides: TGCGCCAGCAGTGCCGGGACAGGGGGCGAGAGACGGAATGGCTACACCTTC.

The V gene is TRBV30, the J gene TRBJ1-5; a possible D gene is TRBD1 (5 bases). CDR1 is GTSNPN and CDR2 is SVGIG in the germline V gene (reference sequence). The length of the CDR3 is 17 residues. Trimming pared 1 base from V and 3 bases from J, leaving 19 bases between. The CDR3 loop reads CAWSGPTGRGINQPQHF. Written as DNA, the CDR3 is TGTGCCTGGAGTGGACCAACGGGACGGGGAATCAATCAGCCCCAGCATTTT.

In this sample, this clone turned up a few times. The rearrangement joins TRBV25-1 to TRBJ1-2; D unresolved. This CDR3 is built from 14 residues. Germline V CDR1 and CDR2: MGHDK, SYGVNS. V dropped 8 bases and J dropped 4 bases, with 17 bases sitting between them. CDR3 loop: CASGQLGRPYGYTF. The CDR3 DNA is TGTGCCAGCGGCCAACTGGGCAGGCCCTATGGCTACACCTTC.

There are a few counts of this clone. The chain combines TRBV29-1 with TRBJ2-7; tentatively, D is TRBD1 or TRBD2 (6 bases each). V was trimmed by 7 bases and J by 5 bases, leaving 12 bases between them. Germline loops: CDR1 SQVTM, CDR2 ANQGSEA. This CDR3 spans 11 amino acids. This CDR3 reads CSASEGDEQYF. CDR3 in DNA: TGCAGCGCCTCGGAGGGGGACGAGCAGTACTTC.

The chain is built from TRBV30 and TRBJ1-2, with TRBD1 as a possible D gene (5 bases). This CDR3 is 13 amino acids long. Trimming removed 0 bases from V and 4 bases from J, with 9 bases in between. Germline lookup yields CDR1 GTSNPN and CDR2 SVGIG (reference sequence). The CDR3 region is CAWSVDSPYGYTF. DNA for the CDR3: TGTGCCTGGAGTGTAGACAGCCCCTATGGCTACACCTTC.

The chain joins TRBV6-5 to TRBJ2-5; 8 bases are shared with TRBD2. Losses at the gene ends were 2 bases for V and 3 bases for J; bases not matched to a gene: 5. The CDR3 is 15 amino acids. Germline CDR1 reads MNHEY; CDR2 reads SVGAGI. CDR3 DNA: TGTGCCAGCAGTTACGTTACTAGCGGAGAAGAGACCCAGTACTTC. This encodes CASSYVTSGEETQYF.

This rearrangement joins TRBV5-1 to TRBJ1-2, with D unresolved. Germline CDR1 is SGHRS and CDR2 is YFSETQ. Trimming took off 4 bases at V and 7 bases at J, with 17 bases between the two ends. The CDR3 covers 14 residues. The CDR3 region has the DNA TGCGCCAGCAGCCCCGACACCCCTCGGCGTGGCTACACCTTC. This sequence encodes CASSPDTPRRGYTF.

The V call is TRBV29-1, the J call TRBJ2-3; 8 bases are shared with TRBD2. The CDR3 totals 16 residues. Germline V gene data show CDR1 as SQVTM and CDR2 as ANQGSEA. The V segment lost 4 bases and the J segment 0 bases; nucleotides outside the gene matches: 9. The CDR3 coding sequence is TGCAGCGTTGGGTTTATCGGCGGGGGGAGCACAGATACGCAGTATTTT. Its protein product is CSVGFIGGGSTDTQYF.

This clone was observed a few times. The chain employs TRBV6-6 and TRBJ1-2; D ambiguous. The CDR3 consists of 13 residues. V gave up 3 bases and J gave up 5 bases, with 10 bases separating them. Germline V gives CDR1 MNHNY, CDR2 SVGAGI (reference sequence). CDR3 in amino acids: CASSYEAEYGYTF. Here the CDR3 DNA reads TGTGCCAGCAGTTATGAGGCGGAGTATGGCTACACCTTC.

This clone was seen more than once but under ten times. The V call is TRBV9, the J call TRBJ1-1; a weak D match, TRBD1 (6 bases). V lost 5 bases to trimming and J lost 1 base, with 9 bases between them. Germline values: CDR1 SGDLS, CDR2 YYNGEE. CDR3 length: 13 amino acids. The CDR3: CASRQGPNTEAFF. CDR3 DNA sequence: TGTGCCAGCAGACAGGGACCGAACACTGAAGCTTTCTTT. The full variable domain, rest sourced from reference TRBV9 and TRBJ1-1, is DSGVTQTPKHLITATGQRVTLRCSPRSGDLSVYWYQQSLDQGLQFLIQYYNGEERAKGNILERFSAQQFPDLHSELNLSSLELGDSALYFCASRQGPNTEAFFGQGTRLTVV.

This clone appeared a few times. The genes are TRBV5-1 and TRBJ2-7, with D perhaps given as TRBD1 or TRBD2 (6 bases each). The CDR3 has 15 residues. The ends were cut back, 0 bases at V and 0 bases at J, with 10 bases in the middle. Germline CDR1 is SGHRS and CDR2 is YFSETQ. This CDR3 is CASSLAGAFSYEQYF. CDR3 nucleotides: TGCGCCAGCAGCTTGGCGGGGGCCTTCTCCTACGAGCAGTACTTC.

Concerning this clone itself: Other DNA sequences in the sample encode the same CDR3. The gene calls are TRBV5-1 and TRBJ2-3; D might be TRBD1 (5 bases). V lost 4 bases to trimming and J lost 2 bases, with 11 bases between them. The V gene's germline CDR1 is SGHRS and CDR2 YFSETQ. The CDR3 is made up of 14 amino acids. In nucleotides, the CDR3 is TGCGCCAGCAGCCCTGGACATTTCACAGATACGCAGTATTTT. It is translated as CASSPGHFTDTQYF.

The genes are TRBV10-3 and TRBJ2-1; maybe TRBD2 (6 bases). Germline V gene data show CDR1 as ENHRY and CDR2 as SYGVKD. Deletions cut 4 bases from V and 10 bases from J, with 11 bases between. This CDR3 has 12 amino acids. In DNA form, the CDR3 reads TGTGCCATCAGTGCACCTGGACTAGAGCAGTTCTTC. This translates into CAISAPGLEQFF.

In this sample, this clone turned up a few times. The chain is built from TRBV12-5 and TRBJ2-4; D possibly matches TRBD1 or TRBD2 (5 bases each). This CDR3 has 16 amino acids. Trimming removed 5 bases at V and 0 bases at J, with 14 bases between. The germline V gene encodes CDR1 LGHNT and CDR2 FRNRAP. The chain's CDR3 is CASGPRGALAKNIQYF. For the CDR3, the DNA is TGTGCTAGTGGTCCCCGAGGGGCTTTAGCCAAAAACATTCAGTACTTC.

V is TRBV11-3 and J is TRBJ2-5; 12 nucleotides line up with TRBD2. This CDR3 contains 13 residues. Per the germline V gene, CDR1 is SGHNT and CDR2 is YENEEA. The J segment lost 4 bases and the V segment lost 10 bases, leaving 4 bases of the junction unmatched. For the CDR3, the DNA is TGTGCCACGACTAGCGGGGGTGGAGAGACCCAGTACTTC. Protein sequence: CATTSGGGETQYF.